These 25 T cell receptor beta chains came from one sample sequenced in a study of CD8 T cell repertoires and HIV-1 epitope variants. Sequenced by immunoSEQ multiplex PCR; TCRdb stores in-frame clones only, minus some. The sample holds several thousand clones, around 66% seen once. Their recognized antigens are unknown. The sequenced sample was cultured CD8+ T cells derived from PBMCs. These receptors came from a male donor with HIV.

The rearrangement uses TRBV10-2 and TRBJ2-7; D is possibly TRBD1 (6 bases). V was trimmed by 4 bases and J by 0 bases, leaving 13 bases between them. Germline V gene sequence: CDR1 WSHSY, CDR2 SAAADI. The CDR3 length is 15 residues. The CDR3 bases are TGCGCCAGCAGTGCGTCTAGGACAGACTCCTACGAGCAGTACTTC. The encoded protein is CASSASRTDSYEQYF.

The chain links TRBV5-6 to TRBJ1-5; D gene uncertain. The CDR3 extends over 12 amino acids. Germline CDR1 is SGHDT and CDR2 is YYEEEE. V lost 0 bases to trimming and J lost 12 bases, with 10 bases between them. As DNA, the CDR3 is TGTGCCAGCAGCTTGGCGGGCGGGGACCAGCATTTT. Its translation: CASSLAGGDQHF.

CDR3 coding DNA: TGTGCCAGCAGTTTATCTCAGGGCATTCCCACTGAAGCTTTCTTT. It specifies CASSLSQGIPTEAFF. The J gene is TRBJ1-1, the V gene TRBV27; possible D gene TRBD1, 5 bases. CDR1 is MNHEY, CDR2 SMNVEV, per germline (reference sequence). The V end was cut by 0 bases, the J end by 4 bases, with 12 bases between. This CDR3 spans 15 amino acids.

The chain combines TRBV7-3 with TRBJ2-2; D unresolved. CDR3 length: 13 amino acids. V lost 2 bases to trimming and J lost 4 bases, with 5 bases between them. From germline, CDR1 is SGHTA and CDR2 FQGTGA. CDR3 sequence reads: CASSLSGTGELFF. The DNA of the CDR3 is TGTGCCAGCAGCTTATCGGGCACCGGGGAGCTGTTTTTT.

The rearrangement links TRBV7-3 to TRBJ2-1; the D is unclear. Germline lookup yields CDR1 SGHTA and CDR2 FQGTGA. The CDR3 is 15 amino acids. The V end was cut by 0 bases, the J end by 4 bases, with 10 bases between. CDR3 DNA sequence: TGTGCCAGCAGCTTAACGGTAACATCTTACAATGAGCAGTTCTTC. It encodes CASSLTVTSYNEQFF. Full variable domain (remainder filled in from reference TRBV7-3 and TRBJ2-1): GAGVSQTPSNKVTEKGKYVELRCDPISGHTALYWYRQSLGQGPEFLIYFQGTGAADDSGLPNDRFFAVRPEGSVSTLKIQRTERGDSAVYLCASSLTVTSYNEQFFGPGTRLTVL.

CDR3 sequence reads: CADGGGADTDTQYF. The CDR3 DNA reads TGTGCCGACGGGGGAGGGGCGGACACAGATACGCAGTATTTT. The chain has TRBV7-2 and TRBJ2-3; 7 bases match TRBD2. Losses at the gene ends were 11 bases for V and 2 bases for J; bases not matched to a gene: 10. Germline CDR1 reads SGHTA; CDR2 reads FQGNSA. The length of the CDR3 is 14 residues.

This clone showed up just a few times. The chain links TRBV7-3 to TRBJ1-2; 8 bases match TRBD1. The CDR3 has 15 residues. V was pared by 5 bases and J by 8 bases, with 13 bases of the junction left unmatched. The germline V gene encodes CDR1 SGHTA and CDR2 FQGTGA. This CDR3 is CASSPTGGLGVGYTF. The CDR3 coding sequence is TGTGCCAGCAGCCCCACAGGGGGGTTAGGTGTAGGCTACACCTTC.

This clone was seen just once. The rearrangement uses TRBV5-4 and TRBJ2-5; D is unresolved. The assigned J gene may be wrong: the sequence end matches TRBJ2-7 better. This CDR3 has 11 residues. The germline CDR1 and CDR2 sequences are SGHNT and YYREEE (reference sequence). The CDR3 sequence: CASSLGGEQYF. The CDR3 DNA follows: TGTGCCAGCAGCTTGGGTGGCGAGCAGTACTTC.

The chain has TRBV7-2 and TRBJ2-1, with 8 nucleotides matching TRBD2. CDR3 size: 17 residues. Trimming at V came to 1 base and at J to 6 bases, leaving 11 bases not matched to a gene. Looked up from germline, CDR1 is SGHTA and CDR2 is FQGNSA. The CDR3 here is CASSLEPRTSWGNEQFF. The CDR3 region has the DNA TGTGCCAGCAGCTTAGAGCCCCGGACTAGCTGGGGCAATGAGCAGTTCTTC.

This clone is a singleton in its sample. The chain is built from TRBV6-5 and TRBJ1-1, with D maybe TRBD1 (6 bases). Deletions cut 5 bases from V and 4 bases from J, with 17 bases between. CDR3 size: 15 residues. CDR1 MNHEY and CDR2 SVGAGI come from the germline V gene. The CDR3 bases are TGTGCCAGCAGTCCGCTGGGGACATTCGGCACTGAAGCTTTCTTT. Protein product: CASSPLGTFGTEAFF.

V gene TRBV28 combines with J gene TRBJ1-2, with TRBD1 as a possible D gene (5 bases). The CDR3 totals 16 residues. Germline CDR1 MDHEN, CDR2 SYDVKM. V was trimmed by 5 bases and J by 1 base, leaving 17 bases between them. The CDR3 coding sequence is TGTGCCAGCAGTCTGGACCCGACAGATTTTAACTATGGCTACACCTTC. Residues: CASSLDPTDFNYGYTF.

The chain employs TRBV9 and TRBJ1-2; a possible D gene is TRBD1 (5 bases). The V end was cut by 0 bases, the J end by 9 bases, with 15 bases between. The CDR3 runs 14 residues. Germline V CDR1 and CDR2: SGDLS, YYNGEE. The CDR3 sequence: CASSVEPYAGSYTF. The CDR3 coding sequence is TGTGCCAGCAGCGTAGAACCCTATGCAGGGAGCTACACCTTC.

This clone was detected only a few times. V usage is TRBV28 and J usage is TRBJ1-1; D gene uncertain. Per the germline V gene, CDR1 is MDHEN and CDR2 is SYDVKM. This CDR3 contains 15 residues. V lost 1 base to trimming and J lost 1 base, with 10 bases between them. CDR3 loop: CASSLFPGTNTEAFF. DNA of the CDR3: TGTGCCAGCAGTTTATTTCCGGGCACGAACACTGAAGCTTTCTTT.

This sequence joins TRBV7-9 and TRBJ2-7; no clear D gene. The CDR3 covers 15 residues. From germline, CDR1 is SEHNR and CDR2 FQNEAQ (reference sequence). Trimming cost V 5 bases and J 3 bases, with 17 bases left between them. CDR3 sequence reads: CASSPLLFSVYEQYF. The CDR3 bases are TGTGCCAGCAGCCCTCTGCTGTTCTCGGTCTACGAGCAGTACTTC.

CDR3 loop: CASSLVSGGEKLFF. The CDR3 DNA reads TGCGCCAGCAGCTTGGTATCGGGGGGTGAAAAACTGTTTTTT. The chain joins TRBV5-1 to TRBJ1-4; maybe TRBD1 (5 bases). V shed 0 bases and J shed 7 bases, with 10 bases lying between them. CDR1 and CDR2 (germline): SGHRS, YFSETQ. This CDR3 region has 14 residues.

In its sample, this clone was seen a few times. The rearrangement joins TRBV29-1 to TRBJ1-4, with D uncertain. The germline V gene has CDR1 SQVTM and CDR2 ANQGSEA. V was pared by 4 bases and J by 0 bases, with 9 bases between. The CDR3 runs to 14 residues. The CDR3 loop is CSVGVSATNEKLFF. The CDR3 DNA reads as TGCAGCGTTGGTGTGAGTGCAACTAATGAAAAACTGTTTTTT.

The chain is built from TRBV14 and TRBJ2-7, with TRBD1 as a possible D gene (6 bases). Germline V gene data show CDR1 as SGHDN and CDR2 as FVKESK. The CDR3 has 14 amino acids. V was shortened by 0 bases and J by 4 bases, with 10 bases between the two germline ends. In DNA form, the CDR3 reads TGTGCCAGCAGCCAAGAAGGGCAGGGGTACGAGCAGTACTTC. It codes for CASSQEGQGYEQYF.

The gene calls are TRBV29-1 and TRBJ2-2; D possibly corresponds to TRBD2 (6 bases). This CDR3 is built from 15 residues. CDR1 SQVTM and CDR2 ANQGSEA come from the germline V gene. V dropped 4 bases and J dropped 7 bases, with 19 bases sitting between them. CDR3 in amino acids: CSVVAAASEGGELFF. The CDR3 bases are TGCAGCGTTGTTGCGGCGGCTAGCGAAGGCGGGGAGCTGTTTTTT.

The rearrangement uses TRBV28 and TRBJ2-2, with 8 bases matching TRBD2. Germline loops: CDR1 MDHEN, CDR2 SYDVKM. Trimming removed 6 bases from V and 2 bases from J; junction bases left unmatched: 17. The CDR3 covers 19 residues. CDR3 protein: CASSFRGGREGFNTGELFF. The CDR3 coding sequence is TGTGCCAGCAGCTTCAGGGGAGGACGGGAGGGATTTAACACCGGGGAGCTGTTTTTT.

Of note for this clone: One end of the junction varies from germline; a read error may be responsible. The V call is TRBV4-1, the J call TRBJ1-1; the D is unclear. The CDR3 is made up of 14 amino acids. CDR1 and CDR2 from the germline V gene are MGHRA and YSYEKL. The DNA of the CDR3 is TGCGCCAGCAGTCTTGGGGATAGGAACACTGAAACTTTCTTT. It specifies CASSLGDRNTETFF.

This chain links TRBV28 with TRBJ1-5, with 8 bases fitting TRBD1. V shed 5 bases and J 8 bases; nucleotides not matched to a gene: 8. The CDR3 consists of 14 residues. Germline V gives CDR1 MDHEN, CDR2 SYDVKM. The CDR3 protein is CASSTGTGPKPQHF. The CDR3 nucleotides read TGTGCCAGCAGTACTGGGACAGGCCCAAAGCCCCAGCATTTT.

The rearrangement joins TRBV27 to TRBJ2-7; 9 nucleotides line up with TRBD2. This CDR3 is built from 15 residues. From germline, CDR1 is MNHEY and CDR2 SMNVEV (reference sequence). Germline trimming cut 8 bases from V and 4 bases from J; bases unmatched to any gene: 12. CDR3: CASAGGGGAGYEQYF. As DNA, the CDR3 is TGTGCCAGCGCTGGGGGCGGGGGGGCTGGGTACGAGCAGTACTTC.

This chain uses TRBV5-1 with TRBJ1-2; 7 bases agree with TRBD1. The CDR3 is 13 amino acids. Germline V gene lookup returns CDR1 SGHRS and CDR2 YFSETQ. J gave up 7 bases and V 2 bases, and 5 bases lay outside the gene matches. The CDR3 spells CASSLERGLGYTF. The CDR3, as DNA: TGCGCCAGCAGCTTAGAGAGGGGGCTTGGCTACACCTTC.

V gene TRBV2 combines with J gene TRBJ1-1; 9 bases map to TRBD1. Trimming at V came to 8 bases and at J to 5 bases, leaving 6 bases not matched to a gene. This CDR3 comprises 13 residues. CDR1 and CDR2 (germline): SNHLY, FYNNEI. CDR3 sequence: CASRGTGSTEAFF. CDR3 coding DNA: TGTGCCAGCCGCGGGACAGGGAGTACTGAAGCTTTCTTT.

This rearrangement joins TRBV7-9 to TRBJ2-5, with D hard to call. The J call is doubtful: the DNA matches TRBJ2-7 better. The CDR3 is 15 residues long. Germline CDR1 and CDR2: SEHNR and FQNEAQ (reference sequence). DNA for the CDR3: TGTGCCAGCAGCCCTGATGGGATCCAGGCCTACGAGCAGTACTTC. Encoded protein: CASSPDGIQAYEQYF.